The clone carrying this T cell receptor (beta chain) was counted at least ten times. V was cut by 0 bases and J by 4 bases, with 21 bases left in between. CDR1 LGHNA and CDR2 YNFKEQ come from the germline V gene. This CDR3 has 18 amino acids. The data are from a study of metastatic and nonmetastatic thyroid tumors. Patients had received no treatment of any kind before thyroid surgery. TCRdb re-clonotyped the PCR reads through MiXCR. The table includes some 36,000 clones, roughly 17% detected once. The V and J genes are TRBV4-2 and TRBJ1-2; D gene ambiguous. Material for sequencing was blood. The origin of this receptor is a male donor with papillary thyroid cancer or a benign thyroid nodule (not recorded which). Some clones in this sample may be carry-over from other donors' samples. In DNA form, the CDR3 reads TGTGCCAGCAGCCAAGATGAAGGGTTTGTCGGACCAAGCTATGGCTACACCTTC. Its translation is CASSQDEGFVGPSYGYTF.